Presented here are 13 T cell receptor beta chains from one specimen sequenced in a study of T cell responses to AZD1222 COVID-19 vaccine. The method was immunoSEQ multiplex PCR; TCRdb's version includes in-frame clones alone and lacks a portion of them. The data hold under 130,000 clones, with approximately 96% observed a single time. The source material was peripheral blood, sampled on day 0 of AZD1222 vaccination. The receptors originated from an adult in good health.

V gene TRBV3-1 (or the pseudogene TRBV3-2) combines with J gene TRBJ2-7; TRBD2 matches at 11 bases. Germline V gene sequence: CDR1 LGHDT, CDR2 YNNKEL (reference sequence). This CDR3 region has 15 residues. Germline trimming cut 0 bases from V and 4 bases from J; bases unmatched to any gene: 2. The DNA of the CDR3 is TGTGCCAGCAGCCAAGATACTAGCGGGAGTTACGAGCAGTACTTC. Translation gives CASSQDTSGSYEQYF.

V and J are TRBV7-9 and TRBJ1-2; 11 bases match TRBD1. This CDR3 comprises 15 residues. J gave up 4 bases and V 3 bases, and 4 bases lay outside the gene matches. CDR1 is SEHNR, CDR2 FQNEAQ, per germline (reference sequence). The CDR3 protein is CASSLDRGQVYGYTF. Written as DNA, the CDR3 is TGTGCCAGCAGCTTGGACAGGGGGCAGGTCTATGGCTACACCTTC.

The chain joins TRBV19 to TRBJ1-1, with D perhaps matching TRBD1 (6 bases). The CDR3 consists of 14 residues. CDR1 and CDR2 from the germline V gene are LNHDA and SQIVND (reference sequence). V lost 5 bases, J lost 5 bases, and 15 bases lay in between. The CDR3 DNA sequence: TGTGCCAGTAGTCTAATGGGGGCCGGGACTGAAGCTTTCTTT. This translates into CASSLMGAGTEAFF.

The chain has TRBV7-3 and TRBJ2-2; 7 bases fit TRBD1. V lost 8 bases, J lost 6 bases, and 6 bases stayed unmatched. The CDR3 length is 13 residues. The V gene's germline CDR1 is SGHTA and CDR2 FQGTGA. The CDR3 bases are TGTGCCAGCCTGGGACAGACTCCCGGGGAGCTGTTTTTT. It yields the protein CASLGQTPGELFF.

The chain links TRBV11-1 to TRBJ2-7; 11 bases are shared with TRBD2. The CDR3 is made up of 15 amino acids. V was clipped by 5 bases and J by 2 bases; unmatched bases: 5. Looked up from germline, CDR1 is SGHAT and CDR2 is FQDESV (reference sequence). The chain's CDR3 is CASSAGTSGTYEQYF. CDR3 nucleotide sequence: TGTGCCAGCAGCGCCGGGACTAGCGGAACCTACGAGCAGTACTTC. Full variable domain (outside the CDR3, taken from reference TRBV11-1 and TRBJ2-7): EAEVAQSPRYKITEKSQAVAFWCDPISGHATLYWYRQILGQGPELLVQFQDESVVDDSQLPKDRFSAERLKGVDSTLKIQPAELGDSAMYLCASSAGTSGTYEQYFGPGTRLTVT.

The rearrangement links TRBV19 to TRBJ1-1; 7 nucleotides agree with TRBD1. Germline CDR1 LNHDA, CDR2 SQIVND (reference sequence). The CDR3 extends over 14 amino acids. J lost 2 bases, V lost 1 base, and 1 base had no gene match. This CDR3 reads CASSIGTGNTEAFF. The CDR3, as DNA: TGTGCCAGTAGTATAGGGACAGGCAACACTGAAGCTTTCTTT.

The CDR3 DNA is TGTGCCAGCAGTTCTCCTGGGGGGGACAGGGGTGGCTACACCTTC. Translated, it gives CASSSPGGDRGGYTF. The chain carries TRBV28 and TRBJ1-2; 10 bases agree with TRBD1. This CDR3 has 15 amino acids. The V segment lost 4 bases and the J segment 7 bases; nucleotides outside the gene matches: 9. Germline V gives CDR1 MDHEN, CDR2 SYDVKM.

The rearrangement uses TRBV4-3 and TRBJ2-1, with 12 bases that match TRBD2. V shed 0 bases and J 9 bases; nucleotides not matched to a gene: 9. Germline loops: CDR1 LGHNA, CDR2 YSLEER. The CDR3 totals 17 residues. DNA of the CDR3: TGCGCCAGCAGCCAAGATTTGCTAGCGGGGGGGTTAGGTGAGCAGTTCTTC. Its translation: CASSQDLLAGGLGEQFF.

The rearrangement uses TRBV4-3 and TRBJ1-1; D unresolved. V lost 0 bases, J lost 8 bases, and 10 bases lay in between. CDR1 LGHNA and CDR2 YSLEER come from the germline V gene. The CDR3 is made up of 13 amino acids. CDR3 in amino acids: CASSQDVGREAFF. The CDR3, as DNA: TGCGCCAGCAGCCAAGATGTCGGCAGGGAAGCTTTCTTT.

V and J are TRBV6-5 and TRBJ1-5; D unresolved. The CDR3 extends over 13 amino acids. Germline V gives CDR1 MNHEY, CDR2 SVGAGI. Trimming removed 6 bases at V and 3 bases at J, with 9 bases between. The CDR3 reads CASSSAFNQPQHF. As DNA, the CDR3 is TGTGCCAGCAGCTCGGCCTTCAATCAGCCCCAGCATTTT.

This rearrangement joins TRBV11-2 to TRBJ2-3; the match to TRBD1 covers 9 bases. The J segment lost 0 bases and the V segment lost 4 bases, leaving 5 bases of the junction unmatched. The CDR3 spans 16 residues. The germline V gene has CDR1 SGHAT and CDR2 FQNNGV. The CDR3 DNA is TGTGCCAGCAGCTCACAGGGGGCTCGGAGCACAGATACGCAGTATTTT. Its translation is CASSSQGARSTDTQYF.

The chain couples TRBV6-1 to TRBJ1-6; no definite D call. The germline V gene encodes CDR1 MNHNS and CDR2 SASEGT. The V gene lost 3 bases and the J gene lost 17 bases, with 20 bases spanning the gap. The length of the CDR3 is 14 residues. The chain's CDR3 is CASSDRAQLRMVHF. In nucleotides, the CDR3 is TGTGCCAGCAGTGACCGGGCCCAATTGCGGATGGTCCACTTT.

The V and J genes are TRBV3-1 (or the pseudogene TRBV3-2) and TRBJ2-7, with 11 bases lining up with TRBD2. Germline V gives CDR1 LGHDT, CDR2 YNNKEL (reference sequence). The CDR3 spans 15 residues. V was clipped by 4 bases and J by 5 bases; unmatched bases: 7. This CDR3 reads CASSPLAGGRNEQYF. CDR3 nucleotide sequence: TGTGCCAGCAGCCCCCTAGCGGGAGGAAGGAACGAGCAGTACTTC.